Below are 24 T cell receptor beta chains sequenced from a single sample in a study of CD8 T cells in Susac syndrome. Reverse transcription of roughly 0.5 to 1 ug RNA was performed with random hexamers. One entry per CDR3 protein, called by TCRdb with MiXCR from the immunoSEQ multiplex PCR reads. The table records 300,000 or so distinct CDR3 sequences, about 92% of them present only once. Material: CD4+ T cells from PBMCs. The receptors here all came from a human donor with multiple sclerosis.

This chain connects TRBV2 to TRBJ1-5; 8 bases line up with TRBD1. Germline CDR1 is SNHLY and CDR2 is FYNNEI. V lost 8 bases to trimming and J lost 2 bases; unmatched junction nucleotides: 5. CDR3 length: 14 amino acids. CDR3 in DNA: TGTGCCAGCCGACAGGGGATAGGCAATCAGCCCCAGCATTTT. Translation gives CASRQGIGNQPQHF.

V usage is TRBV3-1 and J usage is TRBJ2-5, with 12 nucleotides matching TRBD1. This CDR3 region has 15 residues. Germline CDR1 LGHDT, CDR2 YNNKEL (reference sequence). V was clipped by 4 bases and J by 5 bases; unmatched bases: 5. In DNA form, the CDR3 reads TGTGCCAGCAGCCCGGGACAGGGGGCTTGGGAGACCCAGTACTTC. Translated: CASSPGQGAWETQYF.

This chain uses TRBV12-5 with TRBJ2-2; 7 bases align to TRBD1. After removal of 8 bases from V and 0 bases from J, the junction contained 3 bases not matched to a gene. The CDR3 loop spans 14 amino acids. The germline gives CDR1 LGHNT, CDR2 FRNRAP. The chain's CDR3 is CASRGQPNTGELFF. The CDR3 DNA reads as TGTGCTAGTCGGGGACAGCCGAACACCGGGGAGCTGTTTTTT.

This clonotype was recorded only once. The CDR3 is CASRALGVLSGNTIYF. CDR3 nucleotide sequence: TGTGCCAGCCGTGCGTTAGGAGTCCTCTCTGGAAACACCATATATTTT. The chain employs TRBV2 and TRBJ1-3; no reliable D call. The CDR3 has 16 amino acids. The V gene's germline CDR1 is SNHLY and CDR2 FYNNEI. The V end was cut by 8 bases, the J end by 0 bases, with 17 bases between.

The V and J genes are TRBV12-5 and TRBJ1-5, with TRBD1 as a possible D gene (6 bases). Germline CDR1 LGHNT, CDR2 FRNRAP. V was clipped by 6 bases and J by 6 bases, with 15 bases between them. The CDR3 length is 14 residues. In DNA form, the CDR3 reads TGTGCTAGTGGGTTAGGGGGGGCGAGTCAGCCCCAGCATTTT. Translation: CASGLGGASQPQHF.

This clonotype was seen a single time. The chain is built from TRBV6-2 or TRBV6-3 and TRBJ2-1; maybe TRBD1 (5 bases). Trimming pared 5 bases from V and 12 bases from J, leaving 11 bases between. Germline-derived CDR1 and CDR2 are MNHEY and SVGEGT. The CDR3 covers 11 residues. CDR3 sequence: CASSQGRWQFF. The CDR3 DNA follows: TGTGCCAGCAGTCAGGGCCGCTGGCAGTTCTTC.

V is TRBV19 and J is TRBJ2-3, with 10 bases lining up with TRBD1. Trimming took 7 bases from V and 0 from J; bases not matched to a gene: 7. CDR1 is LNHDA and CDR2 is SQIVND in the germline V gene (reference sequence). The CDR3 consists of 16 residues. The DNA for the CDR3 is TGTGCCAGTACCAAGGGACAGGGGCCCAGCACAGATACGCAGTATTTT. It yields the protein CASTKGQGPSTDTQYF.

The gene calls are TRBV29-1 and TRBJ1-2; TRBD1 matches at 12 bases. The germline V gene has CDR1 SQVTM and CDR2 ANQGSEA. V lost 6 bases, J lost 3 bases, and 5 bases stayed unmatched. This CDR3 has 14 residues. The CDR3 region is CSVGGQGAYYGYTF. CDR3 coding DNA: TGCAGCGTGGGGGGACAGGGGGCTTACTATGGCTACACCTTC.

V is TRBV7-3 and J is TRBJ2-2; 8 nucleotides match TRBD2. The germline V gene encodes CDR1 SGHTA and CDR2 FQGTGA. This CDR3 is 16 amino acids long. Trimming took 5 bases from V and 4 from J; bases not matched to a gene: 9. CDR3 nucleotide sequence: TGTGCCAGCAGCCGCCGGGGGGGAGTAGTCACCGGGGAGCTGTTTTTT. It encodes CASSRRGGVVTGELFF.

The rearrangement uses TRBV19 and TRBJ2-2, with D possibly matching TRBD1 (5 bases). The CDR3 contains 14 residues. Trimming stripped 1 base from V and 7 bases from J, with 10 bases between. From germline, CDR1 is LNHDA and CDR2 SQIVND (reference sequence). The CDR3 protein is CASSIAGRNGELFF. The CDR3 DNA reads TGTGCCAGTAGTATAGCAGGGCGGAACGGGGAGCTGTTTTTT.

V is TRBV2 and J is TRBJ1-5, with D perhaps TRBD1 (5 bases). The CDR3 is 12 residues long. Per the germline V gene, CDR1 is SNHLY and CDR2 is FYNNEI. V was shortened by 4 bases and J by 11 bases, with 12 bases between the two germline ends. The CDR3 region is CASSGDGGAQHF. CDR3 nucleotide sequence: TGTGCCAGCAGTGGGGACGGAGGAGCCCAGCATTTT.

The chain uses TRBV7-2 and TRBJ2-5; no definite D call. The CDR3 sequence is 14 residues long. V was clipped by 4 bases and J by 2 bases, with 11 bases between them. The germline CDR1 and CDR2 sequences are SGHTA and FQGNSA. The CDR3 protein is CASSSGPLQETQYF. In DNA form, the CDR3 reads TGTGCCAGCAGCTCGGGCCCCCTTCAAGAGACCCAGTACTTC.

This clonotype was picked up a small number of times. The chain carries TRBV3-1 and TRBJ2-7; D perhaps matches TRBD2 (6 bases). Germline V lookup: CDR1 LGHDT, CDR2 YNNKEL (reference sequence). This CDR3 has 14 amino acids. V lost 1 base and J lost 9, with 16 bases in between. The CDR3 loop reads CASSQVGGPAGQYF. The CDR3 DNA reads as TGTGCCAGCAGCCAAGTTGGAGGGCCCGCGGGGCAGTACTTC.

The V call is TRBV7-9, the J call TRBJ2-1; 9 positions match TRBD1. The CDR3 length is 15 residues. CDR1 is SEHNR and CDR2 is FQNEAQ in the germline V gene (reference sequence). Trimming took 2 bases from V and 9 from J; bases not matched to a gene: 8. The CDR3 loop reads CASSLWLRGQGEQFF. In DNA form, the CDR3 reads TGTGCCAGCAGCTTATGGTTGAGGGGACAGGGTGAGCAGTTCTTC.

V and J are TRBV20-1 and TRBJ2-1; D is perhaps TRBD2 (6 bases). The length of the CDR3 is 15 residues. CDR1 DFQATT and CDR2 SNEGSKA come from the germline V gene (reference sequence). Trimming stripped 3 bases from V and 1 base from J, with 13 bases between. The CDR3 sequence is CSARGLSYSYNEQFF. CDR3 nucleotide sequence: TGCAGTGCTAGGGGACTGTCCTATTCCTACAATGAGCAGTTCTTC.

The chain is built from TRBV5-1 and TRBJ2-5; 7 nucleotides line up with TRBD2. Trimming cost V 1 base and J 1 base; bases outside gene matches: 13. CDR1 and CDR2 (germline): SGHRS, YFSETQ. The CDR3 has 18 amino acids. In DNA form, the CDR3 reads TGCGCCAGCAGCTTGAGTCTGGCGGGAGTCGGGGGCCAAGAGACCCAGTACTTC. This codes for CASSLSLAGVGGQETQYF.

This clonotype was seen a single time. The rearrangement uses TRBV12-3 or TRBV12-4 and TRBJ1-2, with a possible D match to TRBD1 (5 bases). This CDR3 spans 14 amino acids. V lost 3 bases to trimming and J lost 5 bases, with 13 bases between them. The CDR3 bases are TGTGCCAGCAGTTTCGGGACCGTCAGTTATGGCTACACCTTC. It encodes CASSFGTVSYGYTF.

This chain joins TRBV12-5 and TRBJ2-1, with D tentatively TRBD2 (6 bases). The V end lost 3 bases, the J end lost 3 bases, and 21 bases lay between the germline ends. Germline CDR1 LGHNT, CDR2 FRNRAP. The CDR3 covers 18 residues. The CDR3 protein is CASGFTPPAAGIYNEQFF. The CDR3 nucleotides are TGTGCTAGTGGTTTCACCCCCCCCGCGGCGGGGATCTACAATGAGCAGTTCTTC.

This chain uses TRBV29-1 with TRBJ1-2; a weak D match, TRBD1 (5 bases). Trimming removed 3 bases at V and 4 bases at J, with 15 bases between. There are 14 residues in the CDR3. Germline assignment: CDR1 SQVTM and CDR2 ANQGSEA. The CDR3 is CSVDQGGSGYGYTF. The CDR3 DNA reads TGCAGCGTTGACCAGGGAGGGAGCGGCTATGGCTACACCTTC.

CDR3 sequence: CASSSRTSGIRVTQYF. The CDR3 bases are TGTGCCAGCAGCTCCCGGACTAGCGGGATCCGCGTTACGCAGTATTTT. This sequence joins TRBV7-2 and TRBJ2-3; 12 nucleotides agree with TRBD2. Germline assignment: CDR1 SGHTA and CDR2 FQGNSA. This CDR3 contains 16 residues. V lost 4 bases, J lost 8 bases, and 10 bases stayed unmatched. The full variable domain, in which reference TRBV7-2 and TRBJ2-3 provide the parts outside the CDR3, is GAGVSQSPSNKVTEKGKDVELRCDPISGHTALYWYRQSLGQGLEFLIYFQGNSAPDKSGLPSDRFSAERTGGSVSTLTIQRTQQEDSAVYLCASSSRTSGIRVTQYFGPGTRLTVL.

The chain has TRBV5-6 and TRBJ1-5; unclear D gene. The CDR3 is 13 amino acids. V shed 0 bases and J shed 6 bases, with 7 bases lying between them. Looked up from germline, CDR1 is SGHDT and CDR2 is YYEEEE. This chain's CDR3 is CASSLGEVQPQHF. Here the CDR3 DNA reads TGTGCCAGCAGCTTGGGGGAGGTTCAGCCCCAGCATTTT.

J is TRBJ1-1 and V is TRBV19; possible D gene TRBD1, 6 bases. Trimming took 6 bases from V and 7 from J, leaving 18 bases between them. Germline-derived CDR1 and CDR2 are LNHDA and SQIVND (reference sequence). The CDR3 loop spans 14 amino acids. In DNA, the CDR3 is TGTGCCAGTAGAACAGGGACCGTGACCAGTGAAGCTTTCTTT. Protein sequence: CASRTGTVTSEAFF.

The chain uses TRBV12-3 or TRBV12-4 and TRBJ1-4, with TRBD1 identical over 10 bases. CDR3 size: 14 residues. The V segment lost 6 bases and the J segment 4 bases; nucleotides outside the gene matches: 2. In nucleotides, the CDR3 is TGTGCCAGCAGATGGACAGGGGGTAATGAAAAACTGTTTTTT. Translating gives CASRWTGGNEKLFF.

The rearrangement links TRBV5-4 to TRBJ1-2, with a weak D call TRBD1 (5 bases). Germline assignment: CDR1 SGHNT and CDR2 YYREEE (reference sequence). Between the trimmed V and J ends, which lost 2 bases and 4 bases, there was a span of 9 bases. The CDR3 runs 13 residues. CDR3 amino acids: CASSFNRIYGYTF. In nucleotides, the CDR3 is TGTGCCAGCAGCTTCAACAGGATCTATGGCTACACCTTC. Complete variable domain (other parts from reference TRBV5-4 and TRBJ1-2): ETGVTQSPTHLIKTRGQQVTLRCSSQSGHNTVSWYQQALGQGPQFIFQYYREEENGRGNFPPRFSGLQFPNYSSELNVNALELDDSALYLCASSFNRIYGYTFGSGTRLTVV.